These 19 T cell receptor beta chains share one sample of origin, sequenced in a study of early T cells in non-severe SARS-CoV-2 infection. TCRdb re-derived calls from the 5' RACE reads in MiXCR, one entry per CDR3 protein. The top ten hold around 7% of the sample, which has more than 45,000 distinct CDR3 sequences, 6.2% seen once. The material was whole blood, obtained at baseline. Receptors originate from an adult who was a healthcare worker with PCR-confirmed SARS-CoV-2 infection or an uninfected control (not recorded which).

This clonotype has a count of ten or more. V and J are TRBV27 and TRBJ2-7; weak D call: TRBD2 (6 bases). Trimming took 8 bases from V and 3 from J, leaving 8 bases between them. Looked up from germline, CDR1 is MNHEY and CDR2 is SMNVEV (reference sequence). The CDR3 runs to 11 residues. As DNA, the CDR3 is TGTGCCAGCCAGGGAGGCTACGAGCAGTACTTC. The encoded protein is CASQGGYEQYF.

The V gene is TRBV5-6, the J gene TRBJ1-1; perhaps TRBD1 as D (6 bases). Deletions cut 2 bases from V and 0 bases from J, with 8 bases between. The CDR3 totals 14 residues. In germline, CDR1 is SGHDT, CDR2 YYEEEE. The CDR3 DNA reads TGTGCCAGCAGCTTCGGACAGCTGAACACTGAAGCTTTCTTT. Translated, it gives CASSFGQLNTEAFF.

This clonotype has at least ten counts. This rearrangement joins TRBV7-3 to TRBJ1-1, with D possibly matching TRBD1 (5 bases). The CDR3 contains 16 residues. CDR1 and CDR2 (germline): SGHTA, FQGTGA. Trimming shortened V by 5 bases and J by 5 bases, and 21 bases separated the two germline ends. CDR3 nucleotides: TGTGCCAGCAGCCGAGGGGCGGGGGTAGGTGAGACTGAAGCTTTCTTT. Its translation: CASSRGAGVGETEAFF.

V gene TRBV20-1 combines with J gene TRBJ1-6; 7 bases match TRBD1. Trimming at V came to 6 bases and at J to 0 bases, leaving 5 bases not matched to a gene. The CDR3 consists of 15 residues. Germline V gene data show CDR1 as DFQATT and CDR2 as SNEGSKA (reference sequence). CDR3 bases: TGCAGTGCACCGGGACAGAGCTCCTATAATTCACCCCTCCACTTT. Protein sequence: CSAPGQSSYNSPLHF.

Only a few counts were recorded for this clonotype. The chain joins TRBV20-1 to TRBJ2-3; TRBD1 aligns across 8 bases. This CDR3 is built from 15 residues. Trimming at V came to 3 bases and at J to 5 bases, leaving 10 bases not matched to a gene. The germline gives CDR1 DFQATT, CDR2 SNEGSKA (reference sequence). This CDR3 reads CSASDGQGVRDTQYF. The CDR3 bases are TGCAGTGCTAGCGACGGACAGGGCGTCCGAGATACGCAGTATTTT.

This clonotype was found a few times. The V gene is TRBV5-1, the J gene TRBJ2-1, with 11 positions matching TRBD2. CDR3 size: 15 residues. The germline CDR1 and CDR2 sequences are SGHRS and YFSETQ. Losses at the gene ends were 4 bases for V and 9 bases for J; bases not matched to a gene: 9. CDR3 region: CASSPLTSGNGEQFF. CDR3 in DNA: TGCGCCAGCAGCCCCCTGACTAGCGGGAATGGTGAGCAGTTCTTC.

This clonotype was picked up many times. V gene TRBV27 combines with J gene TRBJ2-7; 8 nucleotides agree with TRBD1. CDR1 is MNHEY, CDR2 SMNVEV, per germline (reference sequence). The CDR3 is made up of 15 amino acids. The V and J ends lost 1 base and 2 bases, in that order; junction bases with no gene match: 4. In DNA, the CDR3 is TGTGCCAGCAGTTTATTAGGACAGGGCACCTACGAGCAGTACTTC. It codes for CASSLLGQGTYEQYF.

As DNA, the CDR3 is TGTGCCAGCAGCTTCCCAAACCGGTGGGAGACCCAGTACTTC. This gives the protein CASSFPNRWETQYF. The J gene is TRBJ2-5, the V gene TRBV7-9, with D hard to call. Germline CDR1 is SEHNR and CDR2 is FQNEAQ (reference sequence). The V end was cut by 3 bases, the J end by 5 bases, with 13 bases between. CDR3 length equals 14 residues.

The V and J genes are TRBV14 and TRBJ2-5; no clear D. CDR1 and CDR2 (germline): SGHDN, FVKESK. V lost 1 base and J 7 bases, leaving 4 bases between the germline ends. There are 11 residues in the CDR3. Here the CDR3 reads CASSQGGTQYF. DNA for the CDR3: TGTGCCAGCAGCCAAGGCGGGACCCAGTACTTC. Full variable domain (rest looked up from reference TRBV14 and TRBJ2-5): EAGVTQFPSHSVIEKGQTVTLRCDPISGHDNLYWYRRVMGKEIKFLLHFVKESKQDESGMPNNRFLAERTGGTYSTLKVQPAELEDSGVYFCASSQGGTQYFGPGTRLLVL.

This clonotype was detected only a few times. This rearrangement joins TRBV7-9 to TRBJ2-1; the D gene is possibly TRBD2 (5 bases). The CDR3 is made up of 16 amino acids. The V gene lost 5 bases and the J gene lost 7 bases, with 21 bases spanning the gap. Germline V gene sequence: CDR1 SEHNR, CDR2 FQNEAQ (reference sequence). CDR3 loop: CASSPSGFEGRNEQFF. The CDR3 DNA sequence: TGTGCCAGCAGCCCCTCCGGGTTTGAGGGCAGGAATGAGCAGTTCTTC.

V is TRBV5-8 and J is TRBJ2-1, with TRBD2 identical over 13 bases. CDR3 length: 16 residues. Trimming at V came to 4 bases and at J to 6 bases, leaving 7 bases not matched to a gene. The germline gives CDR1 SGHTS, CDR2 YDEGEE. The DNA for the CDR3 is TGTGCCAGCAGCAGGGGCGGGACTAGCGGGACCAATGAGCAGTTCTTC. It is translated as CASSRGGTSGTNEQFF.

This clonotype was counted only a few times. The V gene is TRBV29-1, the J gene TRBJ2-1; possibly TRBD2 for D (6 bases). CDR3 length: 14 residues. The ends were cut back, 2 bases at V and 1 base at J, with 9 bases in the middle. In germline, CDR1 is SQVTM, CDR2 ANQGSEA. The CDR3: CSVESGSSYNEQFF. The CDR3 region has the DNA TGCAGCGTTGAATCCGGGAGTTCCTACAATGAGCAGTTCTTC.

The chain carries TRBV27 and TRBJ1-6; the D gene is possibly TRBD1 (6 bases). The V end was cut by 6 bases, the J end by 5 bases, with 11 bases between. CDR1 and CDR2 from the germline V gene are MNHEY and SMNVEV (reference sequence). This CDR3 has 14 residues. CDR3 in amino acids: CASRGRTDNSPLHF. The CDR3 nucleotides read TGTGCCAGCAGGGGGAGGACAGATAATTCACCCCTCCACTTT.

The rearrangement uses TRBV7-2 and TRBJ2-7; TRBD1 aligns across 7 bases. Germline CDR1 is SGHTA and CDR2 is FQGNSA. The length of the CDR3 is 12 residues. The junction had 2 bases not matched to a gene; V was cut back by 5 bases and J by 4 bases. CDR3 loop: CASSQQGYEQYF. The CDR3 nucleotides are TGTGCCAGCAGCCAACAGGGGTACGAGCAGTACTTC.

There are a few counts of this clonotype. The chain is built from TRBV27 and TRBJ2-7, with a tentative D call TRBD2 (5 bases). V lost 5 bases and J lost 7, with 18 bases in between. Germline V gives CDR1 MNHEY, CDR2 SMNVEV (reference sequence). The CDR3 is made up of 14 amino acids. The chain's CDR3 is CASSQRWLAGEQYF. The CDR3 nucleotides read TGTGCCAGCAGTCAAAGGTGGCTAGCTGGTGAGCAGTACTTC.

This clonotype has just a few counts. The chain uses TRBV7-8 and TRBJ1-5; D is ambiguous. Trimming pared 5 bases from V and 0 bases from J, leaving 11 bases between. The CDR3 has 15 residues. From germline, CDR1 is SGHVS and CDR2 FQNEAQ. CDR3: CASSPRFDSNQPQHF. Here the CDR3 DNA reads TGTGCCAGCAGCCCCAGATTCGATAGCAATCAGCCCCAGCATTTT.

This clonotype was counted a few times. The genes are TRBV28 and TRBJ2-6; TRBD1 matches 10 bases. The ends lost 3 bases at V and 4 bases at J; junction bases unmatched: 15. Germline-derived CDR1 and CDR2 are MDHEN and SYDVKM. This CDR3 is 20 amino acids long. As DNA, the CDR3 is TGTGCCAGCAGTTTGGAGACCCCCGGACAGGGGGGCCCAGGGGCCAACGTCCTGACTTTC. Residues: CASSLETPGQGGPGANVLTF.

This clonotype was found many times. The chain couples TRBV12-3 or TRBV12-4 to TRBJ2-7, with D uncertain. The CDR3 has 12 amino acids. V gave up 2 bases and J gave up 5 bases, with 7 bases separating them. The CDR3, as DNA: TGTGCCAGCAGTTTATGGCGCGACGAGCAGTACTTC. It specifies CASSLWRDEQYF.

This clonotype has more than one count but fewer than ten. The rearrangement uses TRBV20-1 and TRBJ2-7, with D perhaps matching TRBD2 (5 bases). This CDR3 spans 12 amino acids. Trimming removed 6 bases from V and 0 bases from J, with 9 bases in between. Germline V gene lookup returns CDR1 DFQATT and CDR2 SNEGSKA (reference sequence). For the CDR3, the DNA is TGCAGTGCGGACTTAGCCTCCTACGAGCAGTACTTC. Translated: CSADLASYEQYF.